This T cell receptor beta chain was identified during a study of monozygotic twins with inflammatory bowel disease. General study results and limits: By inverse Simpson index, TCRbeta diversity was lower in IBD patients than in healthy co-twins.

Remarks on this clonotype: What it binds is unknown.

The CDR3 spans 12 residues. Germline V gene lookup returns CDR1 MDHEN and CDR2 SYDVKM. Whole blood that had not undergone T cell sorting provided the isolated total RNA. The UMIs carried a 6-nucleotide sample barcode, and they were added by template switching. Using the 5' RACE reads, TCRdb records one entry per CDR3 protein without DNA. This listing includes 330,000 or so distinct CDR3 sequences. The TCR sequence derives from a human donor with ulcerative colitis or Crohn's disease, or a healthy co-twin of an affected twin (not recorded which). The source material was blood. The chain uses TRBV28 and TRBJ2-7. The CDR3 protein is CASSFWSTEQYF.